These 29 T cell receptor beta chains were all obtained from the same sample, sequenced in a study of control samples from healthy donors and cancer patients. Sequencing used immunoSEQ multiplex PCR; TCRdb keeps in-frame clones, though not all of them. Of more than 150,000 clones in the sample, over 85% were seen once. Sequences were obtained from blood. Receptors were obtained from a man aged 45-65 years in good health.

The V gene is TRBV5-1, the J gene TRBJ2-2; possibly TRBD1 for D (6 bases). Trimming shortened V by 5 bases and J by 6 bases, and 17 bases separated the two germline ends. The CDR3 consists of 15 residues. Looked up from germline, CDR1 is SGHRS and CDR2 is YFSETQ. Written as DNA, the CDR3 is TGCGCCAGCAGTTCAACAGGGTTTGGGGCCGGGGAGCTGTTTTTT. It is translated as CASSSTGFGAGELFF. Full variable domain (rest looked up from reference TRBV5-1 and TRBJ2-2): KAGVTQTPRYLIKTRGQQVTLSCSPISGHRSVSWYQQTPGQGLQFLFEYFSETQRNKGNFPGRFSGRQFSNSRSEMNVSTLELGDSALYLCASSSTGFGAGELFFGEGSRLTVL.

The chain carries TRBV9 and TRBJ2-3; TRBD2 might be the D (6 bases). V was pared by 4 bases and J by 6 bases, with 12 bases between. CDR1 SGDLS and CDR2 YYNGEE come from the germline V gene. This CDR3 is 13 amino acids long. CDR3 coding DNA: TGTGCCAGCAGCCTGGGACTTTTCGATACGCAGTATTTT. Amino acids: CASSLGLFDTQYF.

V usage is TRBV10-3 and J usage is TRBJ1-1; 7 nucleotides agree with TRBD1. V trimming: 8 bases; J trimming: 1 base; junction bases outside the gene matches: 7. Per the germline V gene, CDR1 is ENHRY and CDR2 is SYGVKD. The CDR3 loop spans 14 amino acids. The CDR3 nucleotides are TGTGCCATCGGCCTAGGGACAGCGAACACTGAAGCTTTCTTT. It encodes CAIGLGTANTEAFF.

The chain links TRBV19 to TRBJ1-5, with D tentatively TRBD1 (6 bases). The CDR3 spans 15 residues. Germline V gene sequence: CDR1 LNHDA, CDR2 SQIVND (reference sequence). The V gene lost 0 bases and the J gene lost 3 bases, with 9 bases spanning the gap. The CDR3 protein is CASSIEAGVNQPQHF. Here the CDR3 DNA reads TGTGCCAGTAGTATAGAAGCAGGGGTCAATCAGCCCCAGCATTTT.

J is TRBJ1-6 and V is TRBV2; the match to TRBD1 covers 9 bases. Losses at the gene ends were 6 bases for V and 9 bases for J; bases not matched to a gene: 6. The CDR3 is 14 amino acids. Per the germline V gene, CDR1 is SNHLY and CDR2 is FYNNEI. This CDR3 is CASRDRGRGSPLHF. CDR3 in DNA: TGTGCCAGCAGGGACAGGGGACGCGGTTCACCCCTCCACTTT.

This sequence joins TRBV14 and TRBJ2-7, with D possibly TRBD2 on 5 matching bases. The V and J ends lost 0 bases and 1 base respectively, with 10 bases between them. The germline V gene has CDR1 SGHDN and CDR2 FVKESK. CDR3 length: 15 residues. The CDR3 loop is CASSQDTGLSYEQYF. The CDR3 DNA reads as TGTGCCAGCAGCCAAGATACGGGGTTATCCTACGAGCAGTACTTC.

The rearrangement uses TRBV5-1 and TRBJ2-3; 8 nucleotides match TRBD1. Trimming took 3 bases from V and 5 from J; bases not matched to a gene: 5. This CDR3 has 14 amino acids. From germline, CDR1 is SGHRS and CDR2 YFSETQ. The CDR3 DNA is TGCGCCAGCAGCTCAGGGGGCGCGGAAGATACGCAGTATTTT. It codes for CASSSGGAEDTQYF.

The J gene is TRBJ1-2, the V gene TRBV25-1; the D gene is possibly TRBD1 (5 bases). The CDR3 covers 14 residues. CDR1 and CDR2 from the germline V gene are MGHDK and SYGVNS. V was cut by 5 bases and J by 7 bases, with 17 bases left in between. In DNA, the CDR3 is TGTGCCAGCAGTCTAGGGATTACAGGTCCTGGCTACACCTTC. The encoded protein is CASSLGITGPGYTF.

The chain is built from TRBV2 and TRBJ2-6; tentatively, D is TRBD1 (5 bases). Germline CDR1 SNHLY, CDR2 FYNNEI. V was cut by 4 bases and J by 4 bases, with 14 bases left in between. This CDR3 is built from 16 residues. CDR3 sequence reads: CASSGTSMAGANVLTF. DNA for the CDR3: TGTGCCAGCAGTGGGACATCAATGGCAGGGGCCAACGTCCTGACTTTC.

The DNA for the CDR3 is TGTGCCAGCAGTTTAGGGGTAGGGCCTAGCTATGGCTACACCTTC. This sequence encodes CASSLGVGPSYGYTF. The V gene is TRBV27, the J gene TRBJ1-2; no firm D call. This CDR3 has 15 amino acids. Trimming cost V 2 bases and J 4 bases, with 14 bases left between them. CDR1 and CDR2 (germline): MNHEY, SMNVEV (reference sequence).

The gene calls are TRBV3-1 (or the pseudogene TRBV3-2) and TRBJ2-3; the D is unclear. This CDR3 has 13 amino acids. From germline, CDR1 is LGHDT and CDR2 YNNKEL (reference sequence). V lost 4 bases to trimming and J lost 0 bases, with 5 bases between them. CDR3 nucleotides: TGTGCCAGCAGCCCCAGCAGCACAGATACGCAGTATTTT. This codes for CASSPSSTDTQYF.

The genes are TRBV2 and TRBJ2-5; D might be TRBD2 (6 bases). The CDR3 is 14 amino acids. V gave up 10 bases and J gave up 5 bases, with 20 bases separating them. Germline lookup yields CDR1 SNHLY and CDR2 FYNNEI. The DNA of the CDR3 is TGTGCCACCCGCCCGGGAGCGGTTGGGGAGACCCAGTACTTC. Its translation: CATRPGAVGETQYF.

The chain combines TRBV5-1 with TRBJ1-6; no firm D call. With 0 bases removed from V and 3 bases from J, the gap between germline ends came to 10 bases. From germline, CDR1 is SGHRS and CDR2 YFSETQ. The CDR3 is made up of 16 amino acids. The CDR3, as DNA: TGCGCCAGCAGCTTGGCGGGGTTAATCTATAATTCACCCCTCCACTTT. Protein product: CASSLAGLIYNSPLHF.

In DNA form, the CDR3 reads TGCGCCAGCAGTCAGAGGACTGGATGGGGATACGAGCAGTACTTC. It codes for CASSQRTGWGYEQYF. This sequence joins TRBV23-1 and TRBJ2-7; D perhaps matches TRBD2 (5 bases). TRBV23-1 is an ORF for which the function is uncertain. With 3 bases removed from V and 4 bases from J, the gap between germline ends came to 16 bases. This CDR3 region has 15 residues.

This chain uses TRBV27 with TRBJ2-1; D unclear. This CDR3 spans 12 amino acids. The germline gives CDR1 MNHEY, CDR2 SMNVEV (reference sequence). V lost 7 bases and J 7 bases, leaving 11 bases between the germline ends. The CDR3 DNA reads TGTGCCAGCAAGGGATGGTATAATGAGCAGTTCTTC. Its translation: CASKGWYNEQFF.

The chain has TRBV4-1 and TRBJ2-1, with 13 bases aligning to TRBD2. The trim removed 4 bases at V and 10 bases at J, leaving 7 bases unmatched. The CDR3 extends over 15 amino acids. Germline CDR1 and CDR2: MGHRA and YSYEKL. The CDR3 nucleotides are TGCGCCAGCAGCCGCGGACTAGCGGGGGTGGGGGAGCAGTTCTTC. This sequence encodes CASSRGLAGVGEQFF.

This chain links TRBV11-2 with TRBJ2-1; 11 bases are shared with TRBD2. The germline V gene has CDR1 SGHAT and CDR2 FQNNGV. The CDR3 is 16 residues long. Trimming removed 4 bases from V and 10 bases from J; junction bases left unmatched: 12. The CDR3 nucleotides are TGTGCCAGCAGCTCACATCTAGCGGGAGGCCTCCAAGAGCAGTTCTTC. Translated, it gives CASSSHLAGGLQEQFF.

V gene TRBV27 combines with J gene TRBJ1-5; the D is unclear. This CDR3 contains 15 residues. The V end was cut by 5 bases, the J end by 1 base, with 12 bases between. From germline, CDR1 is MNHEY and CDR2 SMNVEV (reference sequence). The CDR3, as DNA: TGTGCCAGCAGTCCCCGGACGGCCAGCAATCAGCCCCAGCATTTT. Translating it yields CASSPRTASNQPQHF.

The V gene is TRBV7-2, the J gene TRBJ2-3; 8 bases align to TRBD1. Germline V gene data show CDR1 as SGHTA and CDR2 as FQGNSA. The CDR3 consists of 13 residues. J gave up 5 bases and V 6 bases, and 4 bases lay outside the gene matches. The CDR3 protein is CASRKTGVDTQYF. Written as DNA, the CDR3 is TGTGCCAGCAGAAAGACAGGGGTAGATACGCAGTATTTT.

V usage is TRBV19 and J usage is TRBJ2-1; D perhaps matches TRBD2 (6 bases). The CDR3 extends over 11 amino acids. Trimming removed 4 bases at V and 15 bases at J, with 13 bases between. CDR1 and CDR2 from the germline V gene are LNHDA and SQIVND (reference sequence). As DNA, the CDR3 is TGTGCCAGTAGTACCGGGGGAAGTCCGTTCTTC. Its translation is CASSTGGSPFF.

This clone has only one observation. The chain employs TRBV13 and TRBJ1-4, with D unclear. CDR3 length: 15 amino acids. The germline V and J ends were trimmed by 5 bases and 0 bases, with 10 bases remaining between them. Germline CDR1 reads PRHDT; CDR2 reads FYEKMQ (reference sequence). The CDR3 DNA sequence: TGTGCCAGCAGCCCCACAAGCGCAACTAATGAAAAACTGTTTTTT. Its protein is CASSPTSATNEKLFF.

This chain uses TRBV5-1 with TRBJ2-1; 8 bases are a match to TRBD2. The trim removed 0 bases at V and 9 bases at J, leaving 8 bases unmatched. The germline gives CDR1 SGHRS, CDR2 YFSETQ. CDR3 length: 15 residues. The CDR3, as DNA: TGCGCCAGCAGCTTGGAGGGACTAGACGTGGGTGAGCAGTTCTTC. It is translated as CASSLEGLDVGEQFF.

This chain connects TRBV5-4 to TRBJ1-2; TRBD1 matches 8 bases. From germline, CDR1 is SGHNT and CDR2 YYREEE (reference sequence). V shed 0 bases, J shed 2 bases, and the junction held 0 bases outside the gene matches. The CDR3 runs to 14 residues. The CDR3 sequence is CASSLDRGNYGYTF. The CDR3 DNA follows: TGTGCCAGCAGCTTGGACAGGGGGAACTATGGCTACACCTTC. Full variable domain (rest looked up from reference TRBV5-4 and TRBJ1-2): ETGVTQSPTHLIKTRGQQVTLRCSSQSGHNTVSWYQQALGQGPQFIFQYYREEENGRGNFPPRFSGLQFPNYSSELNVNALELDDSALYLCASSLDRGNYGYTFGSGTRLTVV.

The chain links TRBV19 to TRBJ2-7; TRBD2 matches at 10 bases. The CDR3 loop spans 17 amino acids. The trim removed 3 bases at V and 2 bases at J, leaving 10 bases unmatched. Germline-derived CDR1 and CDR2 are LNHDA and SQIVND (reference sequence). The CDR3 protein is CASSMRLAGDRTYEQYF. The CDR3 coding sequence is TGTGCCAGTAGTATGAGGCTAGCGGGAGATCGAACCTACGAGCAGTACTTC.

The chain employs TRBV5-1 and TRBJ2-5; D unclear. The CDR3 is 15 amino acids. V lost 0 bases, J lost 5 bases, and 14 bases lay in between. Germline CDR1 is SGHRS and CDR2 is YFSETQ. CDR3 nucleotide sequence: TGCGCCAGCAGCTTGGAGGAAACATCTCGGGAGACCCAGTACTTC. It encodes CASSLEETSRETQYF. Variable domain in full (rest from reference TRBV5-1 and TRBJ2-5): KAGVTQTPRYLIKTRGQQVTLSCSPISGHRSVSWYQQTPGQGLQFLFEYFSETQRNKGNFPGRFSGRQFSNSRSEMNVSTLELGDSALYLCASSLEETSRETQYFGPGTRLLVL.

This clone appeared a single time. The V and J genes are TRBV28 and TRBJ2-7, with D possibly TRBD2 on 5 matching bases. CDR1 and CDR2 (germline): MDHEN, SYDVKM. Deletions cut 3 bases from V and 5 bases from J, with 11 bases between. This CDR3 spans 13 amino acids. CDR3 sequence: CASSLTGRDEQYF. The CDR3 nucleotides read TGTGCCAGCAGTTTGACGGGAAGGGACGAGCAGTACTTC.

V and J are TRBV30 and TRBJ1-5, with a possible D match to TRBD1 (5 bases). The germline V gene encodes CDR1 GTSNPN and CDR2 SVGIG (reference sequence). The V and J ends lost 0 bases and 4 bases respectively, with 13 bases between them. CDR3 length: 15 amino acids. The CDR3 DNA is TGTGCCTGGAGTGTAGACGGGGGTGTTAATCAGCCCCAGCATTTT. Amino acids: CAWSVDGGVNQPQHF.

The rearrangement links TRBV7-9 to TRBJ2-3; TRBD2 matches 7 bases. CDR1 and CDR2 (germline): SEHNR, FQNEAQ (reference sequence). The CDR3 runs 16 residues. With V trimmed by 2 bases and J by 5 bases, 10 bases remained unmatched. In DNA form, the CDR3 reads TGTGCCAGCAGCTTAAGGAGTAGCGGGTCCATAGATACGCAGTATTTT. Translation: CASSLRSSGSIDTQYF.

DNA for the CDR3: TGTGCCAGTAACCCCGTAAGGGGACAGGGTACCGATGAGCAGTTCTTC. This sequence encodes CASNPVRGQGTDEQFF. The genes are TRBV19 and TRBJ2-1, with 9 bases identical to TRBD1. The CDR3 is 16 amino acids. From germline, CDR1 is LNHDA and CDR2 SQIVND (reference sequence). V lost 7 bases to trimming and J lost 8 bases; unmatched junction nucleotides: 15.